This is a list of T cell receptor beta chains from one sample in a study of shared clonotypes between healthy human individuals. Method: immunoSEQ multiplex PCR; TCRdb's copy keeps in-frame clones and lacks some. The sample includes under 850,000 clones, roughly 72% seen only once; the top ten take under 2%. The specimen sequenced was memory CD4+ T cells sorted from blood. Receptor source: a woman between 25 and 40 years old in good health. Both conserved end residues are part of each CDR3. Fields, in order: clone size, V gene, J gene, D gene, CDR3 DNA, CDR3 protein. A D gene is named only where the DNA matches it firmly. Part of the rows lack a size; the others show once, few, many or a class for expanded clones.

abundance: NA
v_gene: TRBV11-3
j_gene: TRBJ2-7
d_gene: TRBD1
CDR3nt: TGTGCCAGCAGCTTAGAAGGGGGCGCGTATTCCGAGCAGTACTTC
CDR3aa: CASSLEGGAYSEQYF

abundance: once
v_gene: TRBV28
j_gene: TRBJ1-1
d_gene: NA
CDR3nt: TGTGCCAGCAGTGGGGACTTTGAAGCTTTCTTT
CDR3aa: CASSGDFEAFF

abundance: NA
v_gene: TRBV5-4
j_gene: TRBJ2-3
d_gene: TRBD2
CDR3nt: TGTGCCAGCAGCTTCTTTAGCGGGACCAGCACAGATACGCAGTATTTT
CDR3aa: CASSFFSGTSTDTQYF

abundance: NA
v_gene: TRBV19
j_gene: TRBJ2-2
d_gene: NA
CDR3nt: TGTGCCAGTAAGAGAGACCCTACGAACACCGGGGAGCTGTTTTTT
CDR3aa: CASKRDPTNTGELFF

abundance: NA
v_gene: TRBV11-2
j_gene: TRBJ2-4
d_gene: NA
CDR3nt: TGTGCCAGCAGCCACGGGACCTTGGGGGCAGGCATTCAGTACTTC
CDR3aa: CASSHGTLGAGIQYF

abundance: NA
v_gene: TRBV28
j_gene: TRBJ2-7
d_gene: TRBD1
CDR3nt: TGTGCCAGCAGTCGAGGCTGGGACAGGCCCTCCTACGAGCAGTACTTC
CDR3aa: CASSRGWDRPSYEQYF

abundance: NA
v_gene: TRBV11-2
j_gene: TRBJ2-3
d_gene: NA
CDR3nt: TGTGCCAGCAGCCCTACCGGAGTTTCAGATACGCAGTATTTT
CDR3aa: CASSPTGVSDTQYF

abundance: NA
v_gene: TRBV5-1
j_gene: TRBJ2-3
d_gene: TRBD2
CDR3nt: TGCGCCAGCAGGAGGACTAGCGGGTATAGCACAGATACGCAGTATTTT
CDR3aa: CASRRTSGYSTDTQYF

abundance: NA
v_gene: TRBV27
j_gene: TRBJ2-7
d_gene: TRBD1
CDR3nt: TGTGCCAGCAAAACATCCGGGACAGTAACCTACGAGCAGTACTTC
CDR3aa: CASKTSGTVTYEQYF

abundance: NA
v_gene: TRBV18
j_gene: TRBJ2-5
d_gene: NA
CDR3nt: TGTGCCAGCTCACCGAGAATGGGGCCCGGGGAGACCCAGTACTTC
CDR3aa: CASSPRMGPGETQYF

abundance: NA
v_gene: TRBV27
j_gene: TRBJ2-2
d_gene: TRBD2
CDR3nt: TGTGCCAGCAGTCCGGGATCCGGGAGGACTAACACCGGGGAGCTGTTTTTT
CDR3aa: CASSPGSGRTNTGELFF

abundance: NA
v_gene: TRBV28
j_gene: TRBJ1-5
d_gene: NA
CDR3nt: TGTGCCAGCAGTGATGGGCAGCCCCAGCATTTT
CDR3aa: CASSDGQPQHF

abundance: few
v_gene: TRBV11-2
j_gene: TRBJ1-2
d_gene: TRBD1
CDR3nt: TGTGCCAGCAGTTGGGACAGGGAACTTGGCTACACCTTC
CDR3aa: CASSWDRELGYTF

abundance: NA
v_gene: TRBV7-2
j_gene: TRBJ2-7
d_gene: TRBD2
CDR3nt: TGTGCCAGCAGCTGGGGACTAGCGGGAGGGCCCCCCTACGAGCAGTACTTC
CDR3aa: CASSWGLAGGPPYEQYF

abundance: NA
v_gene: TRBV15
j_gene: TRBJ2-3
d_gene: NA
CDR3nt: TGTGCCACCAGCAGAGATCGAGGCAACCAACCCACAGATACGCAGTATTTT
CDR3aa: CATSRDRGNQPTDTQYF

abundance: NA
v_gene: TRBV18
j_gene: TRBJ2-1
d_gene: NA
CDR3nt: TGTGCCAGCTCACCAGGAGCATGGACTATTAACAATGAGCAGTTCTTC
CDR3aa: CASSPGAWTINNEQFF

abundance: once
v_gene: TRBV2
j_gene: TRBJ2-1
d_gene: TRBD2
CDR3nt: TGTGCCAGCAGCGAGACTAGCGGGACTTCGTTTGGTGAGCAGTTCTTC
CDR3aa: CASSETSGTSFGEQFF

abundance: NA
v_gene: TRBV19
j_gene: TRBJ2-1
d_gene: NA
CDR3nt: TGTGCCAGTAGGCGATCCGGGACACGCTCCTACAATGAGCAGTTCTTC
CDR3aa: CASRRSGTRSYNEQFF

abundance: NA
v_gene: TRBV30
j_gene: TRBJ1-1
d_gene: TRBD1
CDR3nt: TGTGCCTGGAGTGATTTGGGGACAGGGGCCTCTGGGGCTTTCTTT
CDR3aa: CAWSDLGTGASGAFF

abundance: NA
v_gene: TRBV5-1
j_gene: TRBJ1-2
d_gene: TRBD1
CDR3nt: TGCGCCAGCAGCTTGGGACAGGGGCTAGATGGCTACACCTTC
CDR3aa: CASSLGQGLDGYTF

abundance: NA
v_gene: TRBV7-8
j_gene: TRBJ1-4
d_gene: NA
CDR3nt: TGTGCCAGCAGCTTATCTAGCAGGGAAAAACTGTTTTTT
CDR3aa: CASSLSSREKLFF

abundance: few
v_gene: TRBV19
j_gene: TRBJ2-1
d_gene: TRBD2
CDR3nt: TGTGCCAGTAGTGTCGGACTAGCGGGAGTAGGTGAGCAGTTCTTC
CDR3aa: CASSVGLAGVGEQFF

abundance: NA
v_gene: TRBV6-5
j_gene: TRBJ1-2
d_gene: NA
CDR3nt: TGTGCCAGCAGTTACGGCAGGTTGGACTATGGCTACACCTTC
CDR3aa: CASSYGRLDYGYTF

abundance: NA
v_gene: TRBV7-9
j_gene: TRBJ2-7
d_gene: TRBD1
CDR3nt: TGTGCCAGCAGTCCCGGGACAGCACGGGAGCAGTACTTC
CDR3aa: CASSPGTAREQYF

abundance: once
v_gene: TRBV7-8
j_gene: TRBJ2-3
d_gene: NA
CDR3nt: TGTGCCAGCAGCTTCAATCAACCCACAGATACGCAGTATTTT
CDR3aa: CASSFNQPTDTQYF

abundance: NA
v_gene: TRBV14
j_gene: TRBJ1-5
d_gene: NA
CDR3nt: TGTGCCAGCAGCCACAGGGAGCTCCGGGGCAAACTGAACTATAGCAATCAGCCCCAGCATTTT
CDR3aa: CASSHRELRGKLNYSNQPQHF

abundance: NA
v_gene: TRBV7-6
j_gene: TRBJ2-5
d_gene: NA
CDR3nt: TGTGCCAGCAGCGGGCGGGGCTTAGCGAGGAGGGAGACCCAGTACTTC
CDR3aa: CASSGRGLARRETQYF